These 9 T cell receptor beta chains came from one sample sequenced in a study of blood T cell repertoires in COVID-19. Sequenced by immunoSEQ multiplex PCR; TCRdb stores in-frame clones only, minus some. The sample includes about 36,000 clones, around 80% of them seen just once. Material for sequencing was peripheral blood. These receptors originate from a man between 60 and 70 years old with acute or convalescent COVID-19.

V usage is TRBV28 and J usage is TRBJ2-7, with TRBD2 matching over 9 bases. V lost 3 bases to trimming and J lost 5 bases; unmatched junction nucleotides: 23. CDR3 size: 20 residues. The germline V gene encodes CDR1 MDHEN and CDR2 SYDVKM. This CDR3 is CASSLFAGAGGRAGFDEQYF. The CDR3 DNA follows: TGTGCCAGCAGTTTGTTCGCGGGGGCTGGCGGGAGGGCCGGTTTCGACGAGCAGTACTTC.

The rearrangement uses TRBV11-2 and TRBJ2-7, with 9 bases matching TRBD1. The V and J ends lost 5 bases and 6 bases, in that order; junction bases with no gene match: 11. CDR3 length: 15 amino acids. Germline loops: CDR1 SGHAT, CDR2 FQNNGV. CDR3 nucleotide sequence: TGTGCCAGCAGCCTAGGGCGGGACAGGGTCTCCGAGCAGTACTTC. This encodes CASSLGRDRVSEQYF.

This clone appeared a few times. This rearrangement joins TRBV7-2 to TRBJ2-5; D is possibly TRBD1 (5 bases). Germline lookup yields CDR1 SGHTA and CDR2 FQGNSA. The V gene lost 0 bases and the J gene lost 5 bases, with 13 bases spanning the gap. CDR3 length: 15 amino acids. Here the CDR3 reads CASSLAVTSGETQYF. CDR3 DNA: TGTGCCAGCAGCTTAGCGGTCACCTCAGGGGAGACCCAGTACTTC.

This clone was counted a few times. The V and J genes are TRBV11-3 and TRBJ1-2; 8 bases are a match to TRBD1. The CDR3 is 12 residues long. Per the germline V gene, CDR1 is SGHNT and CDR2 is YENEEA. After removal of 5 bases from V and 8 bases from J, the junction contained 4 bases not matched to a gene. CDR3 amino acids: CASSRQGNGYTF. The CDR3 coding sequence is TGTGCCAGCAGCCGACAGGGGAACGGCTACACCTTC.

V usage is TRBV6-6 and J usage is TRBJ2-1, with D possibly matching TRBD1 (5 bases). CDR1 and CDR2 from the germline V gene are MNHNY and SVGAGI (reference sequence). CDR3 size: 16 residues. Between the trimmed V and J ends, which lost 5 bases and 0 bases, there was a span of 14 bases. The CDR3 sequence is CASSARRDYSYNEQFF. The CDR3 coding sequence is TGTGCCAGCAGTGCCCGCAGGGATTACTCCTACAATGAGCAGTTCTTC.

The rearrangement uses TRBV5-6 and TRBJ1-5; D is ambiguous. Between the trimmed V and J ends, which lost 2 bases and 0 bases, there was a span of 9 bases. This CDR3 has 15 amino acids. CDR1 is SGHDT and CDR2 is YYEEEE in the germline V gene. CDR3 sequence: CASSFGVNSNQPQHF. CDR3 coding DNA: TGTGCCAGCAGCTTCGGGGTAAATAGCAATCAGCCCCAGCATTTT.

The J gene is TRBJ2-2, the V gene TRBV7-2, with 8 bases aligning to TRBD1. V lost 5 bases, J lost 6 bases, and 8 bases stayed unmatched. The CDR3 consists of 15 residues. From germline, CDR1 is SGHTA and CDR2 FQGNSA. CDR3 bases: TGTGCCAGCAGCAAGGGACAGGCCCTATCCGGGGAGCTGTTTTTT. Translation: CASSKGQALSGELFF.

The chain links TRBV5-1 to TRBJ1-2, with no clear D. This CDR3 is built from 13 residues. Germline lookup yields CDR1 SGHRS and CDR2 YFSETQ. The V end was cut by 0 bases, the J end by 6 bases, with 9 bases between. In nucleotides, the CDR3 is TGCGCCAGCAGCTTGGCCGAGATGGATGGCTACACCTTC. Its translation: CASSLAEMDGYTF.

This clone was observed a single time. The rearrangement joins TRBV11-3 to TRBJ1-1; D ambiguous. There are 15 residues in the CDR3. The V gene lost 5 bases and the J gene lost 3 bases, with 16 bases spanning the gap. From germline, CDR1 is SGHNT and CDR2 YENEEA. CDR3 coding DNA: TGTGCCAGCAGCCCCTCGGGTCCCCTTTACACTGAAGCTTTCTTT. Translated: CASSPSGPLYTEAFF.